Following are 8 T cell receptor beta chains from one sample sequenced in a study of CD8 T cells in Susac syndrome. Random-hexamer reverse transcription was applied to 0.5 to 1 ug RNA. TCRdb re-called the immunoSEQ multiplex PCR reads through MiXCR, storing one row per CDR3 protein. The sample has over 150,000 distinct CDR3 sequences; 90% to 95% are singletons. Sequencing was performed on CD4+ T cells from PBMCs. These receptors originate from a human donor with multiple sclerosis.

This chain connects TRBV9 to TRBJ2-7; possible D gene TRBD1, 5 bases. Germline V gives CDR1 SGDLS, CDR2 YYNGEE. The CDR3 runs 14 residues. The ends were cut back, 2 bases at V and 7 bases at J, with 16 bases in the middle. The CDR3 loop is CASSVWVGPEEQYF. The CDR3, as DNA: TGTGCCAGCAGCGTCTGGGTGGGGCCTGAGGAGCAGTACTTC.

The chain is built from TRBV24-1 and TRBJ2-3; 13 bases align to TRBD2. This CDR3 is built from 18 residues. The V gene's germline CDR1 is KGHDR and CDR2 SFDVKD. The V segment lost 3 bases and the J segment 8 bases; nucleotides outside the gene matches: 13. The CDR3 reads CATSDRPSLAGGPGTQYF. The CDR3 DNA sequence: TGTGCCACCAGTGATCGACCCTCACTAGCGGGAGGGCCCGGTACGCAGTATTTT.

V and J are TRBV3-1 and TRBJ1-6; possible D gene TRBD1, 6 bases. Trimming removed 6 bases from V and 10 bases from J, with 19 bases in between. CDR3 length: 15 residues. The germline V gene has CDR1 LGHDT and CDR2 YNNKEL (reference sequence). The CDR3 nucleotides are TGTGCCAGCAGTCAAATACCGGAAGGGGGGTCACCCCTCCACTTT. The encoded protein is CASSQIPEGGSPLHF. The full variable domain, completed using reference TRBV3-1 and TRBJ1-6, is DTAVSQTPKYLVTQMGNDKSIKCEQNLGHDTMYWYKQDSKKFLKIMFSYNNKELIINETVPNRFSPKSPDKAHLNLHINSLELGDSAVYFCASSQIPEGGSPLHFGNGTRLTVT.

The CDR3 DNA reads TGTGCCAGCAGAGGCGAGATGGGAACGGGTGAAGCTTTCTTT. This sequence encodes CASRGEMGTGEAFF. The V and J genes are TRBV12-3 or TRBV12-4 and TRBJ1-1; D is unresolved. This CDR3 has 14 residues. V was cut by 6 bases and J by 7 bases, with 18 bases left in between.

This clonotype has just one count. The genes are TRBV29-1 and TRBJ2-3; 11 bases line up with TRBD2. CDR3 length: 16 residues. CDR1 SQVTM and CDR2 ANQGSEA come from the germline V gene. Germline trimming cut 4 bases from V and 2 bases from J; bases unmatched to any gene: 8. Written as DNA, the CDR3 is TGCAGCGTTGCAGGGGGGACTAGCGGCAACACAGATACGCAGTATTTT. This translates into CSVAGGTSGNTDTQYF.

The rearrangement joins TRBV6-1 to TRBJ2-7; the match to TRBD2 covers 10 bases. This CDR3 has 16 amino acids. CDR1 and CDR2 from the germline V gene are MNHNS and SASEGT. With 6 bases clipped from V and 1 base from J, the junction kept 9 bases outside the gene matches. CDR3 sequence: CASRAFKAGGSYEQYF. The CDR3 DNA reads as TGTGCCAGCAGGGCCTTTAAAGCGGGAGGGTCCTACGAGCAGTACTTC.

The chain links TRBV5-1 to TRBJ2-5; D is ambiguous. CDR3 length: 13 residues. V was pared by 3 bases and J by 1 base, with 7 bases between. Germline V gene data show CDR1 as SGHRS and CDR2 as YFSETQ. The CDR3 DNA reads as TGCGCCAGCAGCTCCGGGCCCCAAGAGACCCAGTACTTC. As protein: CASSSGPQETQYF.

The rearrangement joins TRBV5-1 to TRBJ1-1, with D unresolved. In germline, CDR1 is SGHRS, CDR2 YFSETQ. The germline V and J ends were trimmed by 4 bases and 4 bases, with 11 bases remaining between them. CDR3 length: 13 amino acids. CDR3 sequence (DNA): TGCGCCAGCAGCCGGAATTGGGGCACTGAAGCTTTCTTT. Translation gives CASSRNWGTEAFF.